The entry below describes one T cell receptor (beta chain). Antigen unknown. This sample stems from a study of OX40 agonist ivuxolimab in advanced cancers. Study results and limitations: With doses of 0.1 to 3.0 mg/kg, CD4+ and CD8+ blood T cells had undergone clonal expansion by week 6. The specificity for antigen of the expanded peripheral T cells was not determined. There were, on average, more expanded clones in CD8+ T cells than in CD4+. Also showing low normalized T-cell clonal expansion were some of the nonresponders.

The protocol was immunoSEQ multiplex PCR, while the TCRdb copy is restricted to in-frame clones and leaves out a portion. The sample includes about 46,000 clones, about 88% seen only once; the top ten take roughly 56%. The CDR3 length is 15 residues. Germline CDR1 and CDR2: SGHTS and YDEGEE. Deletions cut 4 bases from V and 0 bases from J, with 10 bases between. The chain links TRBV5-8 to TRBJ2-2, with D perhaps TRBD1 (6 bases). This clonotype was sampled from an adult with an advanced solid tumor such as melanoma, head and neck, liver or kidney cancer. The sequenced sample was CD4+ or CD8+ T cells sorted from blood, obtained in a trial of the OX40 agonist ivuxolimab. As DNA, the CDR3 is TGTGCCAGCAGCCAGGGGACGGCGAACACCGGGGAGCTGTTTTTT. This gives the protein CASSQGTANTGELFF.